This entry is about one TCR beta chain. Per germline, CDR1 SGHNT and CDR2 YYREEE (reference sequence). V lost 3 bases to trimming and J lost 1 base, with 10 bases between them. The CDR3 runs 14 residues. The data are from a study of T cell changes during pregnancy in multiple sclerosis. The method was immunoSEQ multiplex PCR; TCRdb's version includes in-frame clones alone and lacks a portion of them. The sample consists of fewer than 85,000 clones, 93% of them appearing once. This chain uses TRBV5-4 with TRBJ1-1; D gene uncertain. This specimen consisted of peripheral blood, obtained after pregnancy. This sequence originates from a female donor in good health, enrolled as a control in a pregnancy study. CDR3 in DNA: TGTGCCAGCAGCTCCCTGGCAGGGAACACTGAAGCTTTCTTT. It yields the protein CASSSLAGNTEAFF.